This TCR beta chain is drawn from a study of blood T cells in healthy people across ages (dated by TCRdb to between 2014 and 2017). For context, the study as a whole: In model experiments, template switching captured roughly one uniquely barcoded TCR beta cDNA molecule for every two T cells. Age-related changes in TCR beta repertoire diversity were measured in the study by deep sequencing normalized with unique cDNA molecular identifiers. The donors were split into four age groups: young (average around 15 years), middle-aged (around 40), aged (more than 60) and long-lived (approximately 80). For two donors (one aged 18 to 29 and one aged 80 or older), the study analyzed two additional independent replicas of 1 million unique cDNA reads from the same blood draw. Broader findings and caveats from the paper: Because donor CMV infection status was unknown, age-related changes in expanded clonotypes were potentially confounded. Bulk unsorted PBMC profiling prevented conclusive comparison of naive and antigen-experienced compartments. Estimates of total diversity based on one million sequenced T cells were considered lower bounds and underestimates. The percentage of naive T cells measured by flow cytometry correlated strongly with observed TCR beta diversity. Compared with the aged group, the long-lived group had more naive CD4+ T cells, fewer expanded clones and increased TCR diversity, a pattern suggesting age selection. As age increased, observed TCR beta diversity per million T cells dropped in a roughly linear way, and a significant reduction was already evident by age 40.

This clonotype was seen only a few times. No antigen is known for it. The record has no base qualities; no much larger clone is one base away. Systemically healthy Caucasian individuals from Russia, 39 in total and aged about 6 to 95 years, were included as donors. Roughly 10 milliliters of peripheral blood were collected from each donor into EDTA-treated Vacutainer tubes. Ficoll-Paque density-gradient centrifugation was used to isolate PBMCs, with at least 6.5 million per sample. Total RNA, at least 6 micrograms per sample, was extracted from PBMCs with Trizol reagent. Naive CD45RAhigh/CD27high T cell percentages were measured by flow cytometry on a PBMC aliquot from every donor. The cysteine opens and the phenylalanine closes a CDR3 of 17 amino acids. Kept here is only the CDR3 DNA, which spans 51 bases and is read in frame from base 1. Relative to germline, V is 3 bases shorter and J is 1 base shorter, with 16 bases between their ends. CDR1 MDHEN and CDR2 SYDVKM were looked up in the germline V gene.

The library was obtained by 5' RACE. The instrument was an Illumina HiSeq 2500. A second PCR of roughly 7 to 11 cycles was performed with a sample-barcoded 5' primer and a J-beta primer mix. Each TCR beta cDNA molecule received a unique molecular identifier from a template-switch 5' adaptor carrying 12 random nucleotides. Each sample yielded at least 2.5 million CDR3-containing paired-end reads. The Mint cDNA synthesis kit, primed by a TRBC-specific oligonucleotide, was used to synthesize first-strand cDNA from all RNA. Following uracil-DNA glycosylase treatment, all cDNA underwent a first 18-cycle PCR with the universal primers M1SS and BC2_uni_R. On the study's bioinformatics: Normalization of each sample was performed by random selection of 1 million high-quality reads, each carrying a distinct molecular identifier. Instead of being binned into consensus sequences, reads that shared molecular identifiers were thrown out. MiTCR, with a Q25 quality threshold and the strictest error-elimination algorithm, was used for CDR3 identification, clonotype clustering and error correction. A nonparametric unseen species model with Euler transformation was used to estimate lower-bound total TCR beta diversity. Starting from the raw public reads, TCRdb applied fastp trimming at Q25, assembled clones with MiXCR and retained in-frame beta chains. Entries that share a CDR3 protein sequence are merged under the most common genes and DNA. The V and J calls were not made by the authors but by TCRdb's processing. Here the sample has roughly 1,000,000 distinct CDR3 sequences; roughly a quarter occur a single time. About 0.8% of the sample comes from the top ten.

This same sample was also taken into another study, of T cells of mothers and their children. The second publication reports: Nine systemically healthy Caucasian individuals served as donors, namely three mothers together with their six children. cDNA synthesis used all of the extracted RNA, with approximately 1.4 ug of RNA in each 15 ul reaction. In the second PCR, the M1S primer added sample barcodes and 2-4 random nucleotides. Over 8.5 million TCR beta CDR3 reads came from each mother, compared with some 3 million reads from each child. TCR recombination output is similarly shaped by thymic selection in related and unrelated pairs, with a minor effect exerted by inherited differences. Related mother-child pairs always showed normalized repertoire overlap that was slightly higher than in unrelated mother-child pairs, though the difference was never significant. No persistent microchimeric T cell clones were detected, at a sensitivity of roughly 99 clones per million clonotypes. Deep NGS was used in the study to compare the TCR beta repertoires of mothers and children and to look for features that separate related mother-child pairs from unrelated individuals. On average, the children were approximately 11 +/- 4 years old, while the mothers were around 40 +/- 4 years old. Libraries were sequenced on Illumina HiSeq 2000 with 100+100 nt paired-end reads after adapter ligation with NEBNext reagents. Mother and child libraries were prepared a month apart and sequenced in separate runs to prevent cross-contamination. For each donor, between about 450,000 and 2,300,000 distinct TCR beta clonotypes were identified. Naive TCR beta clonotypes were estimated from low-frequency clonotypes matched to each donor's FACS-determined naive share, without sorting.

The sequenced material came from blood. The TCR comes from a girl aged 2 to 10 in good health. The V and J segments used are TRBV28 and TRBJ2-4; a tentative D match to TRBD2 spans 5 bases. Here is the DNA: TGTGCCAGCAGTTTGAGTTCGGGGTCTCCCGCCAAAAACATTCAGTACTTC. Its product reads: CASSLSSGSPAKNIQYF.